The following is a T cell receptor beta chain sequence with its context. The antigen is not known. This sample was taken from a study of CD8 T cells in Susac syndrome. Overall study results and limits: It was acknowledged in the study that its TCR sequencing and HLA analysis involved a relatively small number of individuals.

Reverse transcription of roughly 0.5 to 1 ug RNA used random hexamers. TCR beta CDR3 was amplified by immunoSEQ multiplex PCR. This amplification extended across 54 Vbeta and 13 Jbeta segments. A single record per CDR3 protein comes from TCRdb applying MiXCR to the immunoSEQ multiplex PCR reads. The sample includes about 90,000 distinct CDR3 sequences, 90% to 95% seen only once; the top ten take roughly 0.32%. TCR beta sequences were obtained from blood CD8+ and CD4+ T cells. Sequencing was done on a sample of CD8+ T cells from PBMCs. The clonotype comes from a human donor in good health.

As DNA, the CDR3 is TGCAGCGTTGTTGGCGGTAACGGCTACACCTTC. Its translation: CSVVGGNGYTF. The genes are TRBV29-1 and TRBJ1-2; no reliable D call. Trimming cost V 4 bases and J 8 bases, with 11 bases left between them. CDR1 and CDR2 from the germline V gene are SQVTM and ANQGSEA. The CDR3 is 11 amino acids.